Following are 14 T cell receptor beta chains from one sample sequenced in a study of T cell responses to AZD1222 COVID-19 vaccine. TCRdb's table, derived via immunoSEQ multiplex PCR, lists solely in-frame clones and lacks some. The sample has 130,000 or so clones, around 94% seen once. The starting material was peripheral blood, obtained on day 0 of AZD1222 vaccination. The receptors come from an adult in good health.

This clone was observed a handful of times. The chain links TRBV9 to TRBJ1-6, with 8 bases that match TRBD1. Unmatched junction bases numbered 5, after V lost 3 bases and J lost 9 bases. Germline CDR1 is SGDLS and CDR2 is YYNGEE. The CDR3 consists of 14 residues. The DNA of the CDR3 is TGTGCCAGCAGCGCCCCAGGGGGCCGTTCACCCCTCCACTTT. Its protein is CASSAPGGRSPLHF.

The CDR3 nucleotides are TGTGCAAGTCGCCCCCTGCGGAGATACCTCTCTAACTATGGCTACACCTTC. The encoded protein is CASRPLRRYLSNYGYTF. J is TRBJ1-2 and V is TRBV12-2. TRBV12-2 constitutes a pseudogene. The CDR3 spans 17 residues.

The chain couples TRBV28 to TRBJ2-1, with 10 bases matching TRBD2. The germline V gene has CDR1 MDHEN and CDR2 SYDVKM. This CDR3 spans 16 amino acids. V lost 6 bases, J lost 2 bases, and 7 bases stayed unmatched. CDR3 loop: CASSSGAGGPYNEQFF. The CDR3 DNA reads TGTGCCAGCAGCTCCGGAGCGGGAGGGCCCTACAATGAGCAGTTCTTC.

The rearrangement links TRBV14 to TRBJ2-5, with D possibly being TRBD2 (5 bases). Trimming took 0 bases from V and 5 from J, leaving 10 bases between them. Per the germline V gene, CDR1 is SGHDN and CDR2 is FVKESK. The CDR3 totals 14 residues. CDR3 bases: TGTGCCAGCAGCCAAGAATCGCGGAGGGAGACCCAGTACTTC. It specifies CASSQESRRETQYF.

The chain combines TRBV27 with TRBJ2-7, with a tentative D call TRBD2 (5 bases). This CDR3 spans 15 amino acids. Trimming removed 4 bases at V and 5 bases at J, with 18 bases between. Germline CDR1 is MNHEY and CDR2 is SMNVEV (reference sequence). CDR3 region: CASSSTNGVGNEQYF. CDR3 DNA sequence: TGTGCCAGCAGTTCGACTAACGGTGTAGGGAACGAGCAGTACTTC.

This chain links TRBV4-2 with TRBJ1-6, with TRBD1 identical over 9 bases. J was trimmed by 8 bases and V by 1 base; bases with no gene match: 18. The germline CDR1 and CDR2 sequences are LGHNA and YNFKEQ. This CDR3 comprises 20 residues. CDR3 sequence: CASSQGTGQGPEIYYSPLHF. In DNA form, the CDR3 reads TGTGCCAGCAGCCAAGGGACGGGACAGGGTCCGGAGATATACTATTCACCCCTCCACTTT.

This chain joins TRBV7-8 and TRBJ2-3, with a weak D call TRBD2 (6 bases). The germline CDR1 and CDR2 sequences are SGHVS and FQNEAQ. CDR3 length: 15 amino acids. Trimming shortened V by 2 bases and J by 3 bases, and 12 bases separated the two germline ends. CDR3 sequence (DNA): TGTGCCAGCAGCTTACTCCCGAGCGGGACAGATACGCAGTATTTT. Translation gives CASSLLPSGTDTQYF. Based on the CDR3 plus reference TRBV7-8 and TRBJ2-3, the full variable domain is GAGVSQSPRYKVAKRGQDVALRCDPISGHVSLFWYQQALGQGPEFLTYFQNEAQLDKSGLPSDRFFAERPEGSVSTLKIQRTQQEDSAVYLCASSLLPSGTDTQYFGPGTRLTVL.

J is TRBJ1-2 and V is TRBV2; 8 nucleotides align to TRBD1. With 5 bases clipped from V and 4 bases from J, the junction kept 6 bases outside the gene matches. The CDR3 has 14 residues. The germline V gene has CDR1 SNHLY and CDR2 FYNNEI. The CDR3 region is CASSPGQGGYGYTF. CDR3 nucleotides: TGTGCCAGCAGTCCCGGACAGGGCGGCTATGGCTACACCTTC.

This clone was observed a single time. DNA for the CDR3: TGTGCCAGCAGTTGGTCGGGGGGCCCAAATGAAAAACTGTTTTTT. The encoded protein is CASSWSGGPNEKLFF. The chain is built from TRBV27 and TRBJ1-4; TRBD1 might be the D (6 bases). This CDR3 has 15 residues. Germline lookup yields CDR1 MNHEY and CDR2 SMNVEV (reference sequence). V shed 4 bases and J shed 5 bases, with 14 bases lying between them.

This chain uses TRBV4-1 with TRBJ1-6; 8 positions agree with TRBD1. Per germline, CDR1 MGHRA and CDR2 YSYEKL. V was pared by 1 base and J by 14 bases, with 16 bases of the junction left unmatched. The CDR3 spans 17 residues. CDR3 nucleotides: TGCGCCAGCAGCCAAGGGCCCACTGAAGGGACAGGCGGAACCCTCCACTTT. Its translation is CASSQGPTEGTGGTLHF.

V gene TRBV7-2 combines with J gene TRBJ1-1; weak D call: TRBD1 (6 bases). V shed 1 base and J shed 1 base, with 10 bases lying between them. CDR3 size: 15 residues. Germline lookup yields CDR1 SGHTA and CDR2 FQGNSA. The DNA of the CDR3 is TGTGCCAGCAGCTTAGAGGGGGTAAAGAACACTGAAGCTTTCTTT. The encoded protein is CASSLEGVKNTEAFF.

The V gene is TRBV11-2, the J gene TRBJ1-2; 10 nucleotides align to TRBD1. After removal of 6 bases from V and 4 bases from J, the junction contained 8 bases not matched to a gene. CDR3 size: 15 residues. Germline CDR1 and CDR2: SGHAT and FQNNGV. The CDR3: CASRSGQGIGYGYTF. The CDR3 DNA reads TGTGCCAGCAGATCGGGACAGGGGATCGGCTATGGCTACACCTTC.

The chain links TRBV7-9 to TRBJ1-3; no definite D call. Per germline, CDR1 SEHNR and CDR2 FQNEAQ (reference sequence). V lost 5 bases to trimming and J lost 4 bases, with 15 bases between them. There are 15 residues in the CDR3. The CDR3 loop is CASSPRLGGGNTIYF. As DNA, the CDR3 is TGTGCCAGCAGCCCAAGACTAGGCGGGGGAAACACCATATATTTT.

This clone was observed once. V is TRBV6-5 and J is TRBJ2-3; 7 nucleotides line up with TRBD1. There are 14 residues in the CDR3. Unmatched junction bases numbered 12, after V lost 9 bases and J lost 6 bases. Germline V gene sequence: CDR1 MNHEY, CDR2 SVGAGI. This CDR3 is CARDIGTVKDTQYF. As DNA, the CDR3 is TGTGCCAGAGATATCGGGACAGTCAAGGATACGCAGTATTTT.